This entry lists 31 T cell receptor beta chains sequenced from one sample in a study of T-cell reconstitution after alpha-beta-depleted transplantation in children. Preparation of the TCRbeta library was carried out with unique molecular identifiers. TCRdb used MiXCR to reprocess the PCR reads, holding one entry per CDR3 protein. The sample shows about 340,000 distinct CDR3 sequences, roughly 15% of them seen only once. The starting material was PBMCs, mostly from graft donor cells, obtained 360 days after TCRalphabeta/CD19-depleted stem cell transplant. These receptors came from a male patient aged 2 to 10 who had a stem cell transplant for acute lymphoblastic leukemia, so the T cells may come from the graft donor.

Ten or more counts support this clonotype. The chain joins TRBV15 to TRBJ1-3; unclear D gene. The CDR3 totals 16 residues. V lost 0 bases and J 0 bases, leaving 9 bases between the germline ends. Germline-derived CDR1 and CDR2 are LNHNV and YYDKDF (reference sequence). CDR3 nucleotides: TGTGCCACCAGCAGAGAGAGTCCTCGCTCTGGAAACACCATATATTTT. As protein: CATSRESPRSGNTIYF.

This clonotype appeared a few times. The rearrangement joins TRBV7-9 to TRBJ2-3; tentatively, D is TRBD1 or TRBD2 (6 bases each). V lost 3 bases and J 2 bases, leaving 18 bases between the germline ends. CDR3 length equals 17 residues. The germline V gene has CDR1 SEHNR and CDR2 FQNEAQ (reference sequence). The CDR3 DNA is TGTGCCAGCAGCTTTTACGCGGGAAAGGGGGACACAGATACGCAGTATTTT. Protein product: CASSFYAGKGDTDTQYF.

This clonotype was recorded a few times. J is TRBJ1-2 and V is TRBV6-5; D possibly corresponds to TRBD1 (5 bases). From germline, CDR1 is MNHEY and CDR2 SVGAGI. The V end was cut by 7 bases, the J end by 4 bases, with 10 bases between. The CDR3 is 12 amino acids. For the CDR3, the DNA is TGTGCCAGCACCCACCAGGGCTATGGCTACACCTTC. This codes for CASTHQGYGYTF.

The V call is TRBV18, the J call TRBJ2-2, with D possibly being TRBD1 or TRBD2 (5 bases each). The germline V gene encodes CDR1 KGHSH and CDR2 LQKENI. The V end was cut by 3 bases, the J end by 7 bases, with 15 bases between. The CDR3 totals 15 residues. In DNA, the CDR3 is TGTGCCAGCTCACCGGTATCGGCGAGGGGCGGGGAGCTGTTTTTT. As protein: CASSPVSARGGELFF.

This clonotype has more than one count but fewer than ten. This chain joins TRBV5-1 and TRBJ2-7; the D gene is possibly TRBD1 (5 bases). Germline CDR1 reads SGHRS; CDR2 reads YFSETQ. The CDR3 length is 15 residues. Deletions cut 1 base from V and 2 bases from J, with 13 bases between. Here the CDR3 DNA reads TGCGCCAGCAGCTTGAGGGCAGGGCCGACCTACGAGCAGTACTTC. Translating gives CASSLRAGPTYEQYF.

This clonotype was recorded a few times. The CDR3 bases are TGTGCCAGCAGCTTTCCAATTGCCCAGAATGAGCAGTTCTTC. This encodes CASSFPIAQNEQFF. The V and J genes are TRBV7-8 and TRBJ2-1; D unresolved. Trimming pared 3 bases from V and 7 bases from J, leaving 13 bases between. This CDR3 is built from 14 residues. Looked up from germline, CDR1 is SGHVS and CDR2 is FQNEAQ.

The rearrangement uses TRBV19 and TRBJ2-1; 7 nucleotides align to TRBD2. V trimming: 1 base; J trimming: 9 bases; junction bases outside the gene matches: 6. The CDR3 is made up of 14 amino acids. CDR1 is LNHDA, CDR2 SQIVND, per germline (reference sequence). CDR3 DNA sequence: TGTGCCAGTAGTATAGTCGGCGGGAGTGGTGAGCAGTTCTTC. As protein: CASSIVGGSGEQFF.

CDR3 nucleotides: TGTGCCAGCAGCCACGGGACAGGAGGGACCGGGGAGCTGTTTTTT. Translating gives CASSHGTGGTGELFF. This rearrangement joins TRBV4-2 to TRBJ2-2, with 8 bases matching TRBD1. The V gene's germline CDR1 is LGHNA and CDR2 YNFKEQ. This CDR3 contains 15 residues. Losses at the gene ends were 3 bases for V and 5 bases for J; bases not matched to a gene: 5.

The chain joins TRBV12-3 or TRBV12-4 to TRBJ2-7, with 12 nucleotides matching TRBD2. Trimming removed 1 base from V and 4 bases from J; junction bases left unmatched: 8. CDR3 size: 17 residues. The CDR3 protein is CASSLELAGGSEYEQYF. The CDR3 coding sequence is TGTGCCAGCAGTTTAGAGCTAGCGGGAGGGTCGGAGTACGAGCAGTACTTC.

This clonotype was detected only a few times. J is TRBJ2-5 and V is TRBV28; no firm D call. Looked up from germline, CDR1 is MDHEN and CDR2 is SYDVKM. The CDR3 covers 11 residues. V lost 1 base and J 7 bases, leaving 4 bases between the germline ends. CDR3 DNA sequence: TGTGCCAGCAGTTTATTCGGGACCCAGTACTTC. Translated: CASSLFGTQYF.

This clonotype has just a few counts. This chain links TRBV20-1 with TRBJ2-7, with D hard to call. With 3 bases removed from V and 4 bases from J, the gap between germline ends came to 13 bases. The CDR3 spans 13 residues. Looked up from germline, CDR1 is DFQATT and CDR2 is SNEGSKA (reference sequence). The CDR3 nucleotides read TGCAGTGCTAGCCCCGACTTATCTTACGAGCAGTACTTC. Its protein is CSASPDLSYEQYF.

This clonotype occurred a few times. The chain has TRBV4-3 and TRBJ2-1; 12 nucleotides line up with TRBD2. Per the germline V gene, CDR1 is LGHNA and CDR2 is YSLEER. V was pared by 2 bases and J by 4 bases, with 18 bases of the junction left unmatched. CDR3 length: 21 residues. The CDR3 coding sequence is TGCGCCAGCAGCCAAATACGACTAGCGGGAGTGTCGGGGCTTATTTACAATGAGCAGTTCTTC. Translating it yields CASSQIRLAGVSGLIYNEQFF.

J is TRBJ2-5 and V is TRBV5-8; TRBD1 matches at 7 bases. CDR3 size: 15 residues. Germline V gene data show CDR1 as SGHTS and CDR2 as YDEGEE. The ends lost 4 bases at V and 2 bases at J; junction bases unmatched: 8. The CDR3 sequence is CASSPLRQGQETQYF. The CDR3 DNA reads as TGTGCCAGCAGCCCGCTGCGACAGGGACAAGAGACCCAGTACTTC.

This clonotype occurred many times. V usage is TRBV24-1 and J usage is TRBJ2-1; D uncertain. Looked up from germline, CDR1 is KGHDR and CDR2 is SFDVKD. The CDR3 totals 13 residues. Trimming took 2 bases from V and 9 from J, leaving 10 bases between them. CDR3 residues: CATSDSTVGEQFF. CDR3 nucleotide sequence: TGTGCCACCAGTGATTCTACTGTAGGTGAGCAGTTCTTC.

V usage is TRBV5-4 and J usage is TRBJ2-1, with 9 bases that match TRBD2. Trimming took 0 bases from V and 3 from J; bases not matched to a gene: 7. The CDR3 length is 17 residues. Germline V gene data show CDR1 as SGHNT and CDR2 as YYREEE (reference sequence). The CDR3: CASSLAQLAGLYNEQFF. The CDR3 DNA reads as TGTGCCAGCAGCTTGGCTCAACTAGCGGGTCTCTACAATGAGCAGTTCTTC.

This clonotype showed up just a few times. The V gene is TRBV6-2 or TRBV6-3, the J gene TRBJ2-1; unclear D gene. Trimming pared 0 bases from V and 4 bases from J, leaving 16 bases between. Germline CDR1 and CDR2: MNHEY and SVGEGT. The CDR3 extends over 17 amino acids. The DNA of the CDR3 is TGTGCCAGCAGTTACTCCCTTAGAGGTCCAGCTTACAATGAGCAGTTCTTC. It encodes CASSYSLRGPAYNEQFF.

This clonotype was counted only a few times. This chain joins TRBV6-5 and TRBJ2-3, with a possible D match to TRBD2 (7 bases). V was cut by 0 bases and J by 4 bases, with 20 bases left in between. Germline values: CDR1 MNHEY, CDR2 SVGAGI. The CDR3 sequence is 18 residues long. This CDR3 is CASSYSRGMRERSDTQYF. The CDR3 bases are TGTGCCAGCAGTTACTCGAGGGGGATGCGGGAGAGGTCAGATACGCAGTATTTT.

This clonotype was counted only a few times. V is TRBV4-3 and J is TRBJ2-5; TRBD2 matches 7 bases. This CDR3 spans 14 amino acids. V dropped 1 base and J dropped 1; count of bases not matched to a gene: 0. CDR1 LGHNA and CDR2 YSLEER come from the germline V gene. The CDR3 DNA reads as TGCGCCAGCAGCCAAGGGACTAGCCAAGAGACCCAGTACTTC. Amino acid sequence: CASSQGTSQETQYF.

V and J are TRBV29-1 and TRBJ1-4, with D hard to call. V lost 4 bases, J lost 6 bases, and 9 bases lay in between. The CDR3 length is 12 residues. Germline CDR1 and CDR2: SQVTM and ANQGSEA. CDR3 nucleotide sequence: TGCAGCGTTGGACTTGATCATGAAAAACTGTTTTTT. Protein: CSVGLDHEKLFF.

The genes are TRBV24-1 and TRBJ2-3; D may be TRBD2 (6 bases). The CDR3 runs to 17 residues. CDR1 KGHDR and CDR2 SFDVKD come from the germline V gene. Trimming shortened V by 4 bases and J by 0 bases, and 16 bases separated the two germline ends. The DNA of the CDR3 is TGTGCCACCAGTGACCCTACTAGCATAGCTAGCACAGATACGCAGTATTTT. This sequence encodes CATSDPTSIASTDTQYF.

The chain uses TRBV9 and TRBJ2-7; D may be TRBD2 (6 bases). V was trimmed by 0 bases and J by 6 bases, leaving 10 bases between them. CDR3 length equals 13 residues. Germline V lookup: CDR1 SGDLS, CDR2 YYNGEE. In DNA form, the CDR3 reads TGTGCCAGCAGCGTAGCCCCAGCGGGCGAGCAGTACTTC. This sequence encodes CASSVAPAGEQYF.

The rearrangement joins TRBV18 to TRBJ1-5; D is unclear. The CDR3 extends over 14 amino acids. The V gene's germline CDR1 is KGHSH and CDR2 LQKENI. Trimming shortened V by 1 base and J by 6 bases, and 10 bases separated the two germline ends. The CDR3 nucleotides are TGTGCCAGCTCACCACGCCGGTTGGGTCAGCCCCAGCATTTT. Translation gives CASSPRRLGQPQHF.

This clonotype was picked up many times. The chain combines TRBV12-3 or TRBV12-4 with TRBJ2-4; D is possibly TRBD1 or TRBD2 (6 bases each). This CDR3 comprises 15 residues. V was cut by 4 bases and J by 9 bases, with 19 bases left in between. DNA for the CDR3: TGTGCCAGCAGTTGGGGGCGGGGAATCGGTCCCATTCAGTACTTC. Translated: CASSWGRGIGPIQYF.

The chain uses TRBV20-1 and TRBJ1-3; D unresolved. With 5 bases removed from V and 0 bases from J, the gap between germline ends came to 5 bases. This CDR3 comprises 12 residues. Germline V gene data show CDR1 as DFQATT and CDR2 as SNEGSKA (reference sequence). CDR3 protein: CSASNSGNTIYF. The CDR3 DNA reads as TGCAGTGCTTCAAACTCTGGAAACACCATATATTTT.

This clonotype was picked up many times. The chain links TRBV9 to TRBJ2-5; 12 nucleotides agree with TRBD1. The CDR3 consists of 16 residues. CDR1 is SGDLS, CDR2 YYNGEE, per germline. V was pared by 0 bases and J by 5 bases, with 5 bases of the junction left unmatched. The CDR3 DNA reads as TGTGCCAGCAGCGTAGAGTGGGACAGGGGGCGTGAGACCCAGTACTTC. This codes for CASSVEWDRGRETQYF.

This clonotype has just one count. The gene calls are TRBV28 and TRBJ2-7, with 7 bases identical to TRBD1. The CDR3 has 14 amino acids. V was pared by 2 bases and J by 9 bases, with 10 bases of the junction left unmatched. CDR1 is MDHEN, CDR2 SYDVKM, per germline. CDR3 in amino acids: CASSLDRVGSGQYF. In nucleotides, the CDR3 is TGTGCCAGCAGTTTAGACAGGGTTGGGTCGGGGCAGTACTTC.

J is TRBJ2-1 and V is TRBV28, with D possibly matching TRBD2 (7 bases). V shed 0 bases and J shed 2 bases, with 8 bases lying between them. CDR1 and CDR2 (germline): MDHEN, SYDVKM. The CDR3 contains 15 residues. The CDR3 is CASSLWGGPYNEQFF. In DNA, the CDR3 is TGTGCCAGCAGTTTATGGGGGGGGCCCTACAATGAGCAGTTCTTC.

The rearrangement uses TRBV4-1 and TRBJ1-2, with D possibly TRBD1 on 5 matching bases. CDR1 is MGHRA, CDR2 YSYEKL, per germline. CDR3 length equals 13 residues. V lost 0 bases, J lost 4 bases, and 6 bases lay in between. CDR3 residues: CASSQDQGYGYTF. CDR3 coding DNA: TGCGCCAGCAGCCAAGATCAGGGCTATGGCTACACCTTC.

The chain couples TRBV29-1 to TRBJ2-3; the match to TRBD2 covers 8 bases. The germline gives CDR1 SQVTM, CDR2 ANQGSEA. Trimming cost V 1 base and J 3 bases; bases outside gene matches: 6. The CDR3 length is 15 residues. In DNA, the CDR3 is TGCAGCGTTGAAGGACGGGGACTAGTGACAGATACGCAGTATTTT. Residues: CSVEGRGLVTDTQYF.

This clonotype has a count of ten or more. The chain employs TRBV20-1 and TRBJ2-5; 10 bases are a match to TRBD2. Germline CDR1 DFQATT, CDR2 SNEGSKA (reference sequence). This CDR3 has 17 residues. V gave up 6 bases and J gave up 3 bases; unmatched junction bases: 16. In DNA form, the CDR3 reads TGCAGTGCCCACCTAGCGGGAGCCCGTTTTGGGGAAGAGACCCAGTACTTC. It yields the protein CSAHLAGARFGEETQYF.

This clonotype was counted ten times or more. The J gene is TRBJ2-1, the V gene TRBV28, with 12 bases identical to TRBD2. Trimming at V came to 5 bases and at J to 1 base, leaving 3 bases not matched to a gene. This CDR3 region has 16 residues. Germline values: CDR1 MDHEN, CDR2 SYDVKM. CDR3 protein: CASSPLAGGSYNEQFF. The CDR3, as DNA: TGTGCCAGCAGTCCGCTAGCGGGAGGGTCCTACAATGAGCAGTTCTTC.